This TCR beta chain originates from a study of blood T cell repertoires in COVID-19. As originally analysed: The authors estimated nucleated cell counts from reference gene primer amplification. Assay used: immunoSEQ multiplex PCR; TCRdb lists only in-frame clones, some missing. D and trimming were read from the DNA, whereas the V and J calls and clone size are those reported in that table. The repertoire holds around 260,000 clones, with less than 90% as singletons. V lost 7 bases and J lost 2, with 13 bases in between. Germline lookup yields CDR1 LNHDA and CDR2 SQIVND (reference sequence). The CDR3 is 14 amino acids.

This clonotype originated in a human donor in a cohort sampled during active COVID-19. The sequencing input was peripheral blood. The rearrangement joins TRBV19 to TRBJ2-3; D is unresolved. The CDR3 DNA reads as TGTGCCAGTAATCCCCAAGCTTTCACAGATACGCAGTATTTT. It translates to CASNPQAFTDTQYF.